This T cell receptor (beta chain) was recovered during a study of Graves' ophthalmopathy and Graves' hyperthyroidism. In this sample, this clonotype turned up many times. The starting material, approximately 10 ml of fresh peripheral blood, provided the PBMCs. The ends lost 4 bases at V and 8 bases at J; junction bases unmatched: 7. This CDR3 region has 14 residues. Germline assignment: CDR1 SNHLY and CDR2 FYNNEI. CDR3 regions of TCR beta were amplified from RNA transcripts. HTBI primers were employed in first-round RT-PCR, then a second-round multiplex PCR followed. TCRdb reprocessed the multiplex PCR reads via MiXCR and lists one record per CDR3 protein. The repertoire consists of more than 550,000 distinct CDR3 sequences, with 35% to 50% occurring once and the leading ten covering around 3.3%.

The rearrangement links TRBV2 to TRBJ1-4; 7 bases are a match to TRBD1. This receptor was obtained from an adult man with Graves' ophthalmopathy. Sequencing used peripheral blood. The CDR3 loop is CASSGQGRYEKLFF. CDR3 nucleotide sequence: TGTGCCAGCAGTGGACAGGGACGGTACGAAAAACTGTTTTTT. Full variable domain (missing parts from reference TRBV2 and TRBJ1-4): EPEVTQTPSHQVTQMGQEVILRCVPISNHLYFYWYRQILGQKVEFLVSFYNNEISEKSEIFDDQFSVERPDGSNFTLKIRSTKLEDSAMYFCASSGQGRYEKLFFGSGTQLSVL.